This T cell receptor (beta chain) was sequenced during a study of shared clonotypes between healthy human individuals. The study's findings and limits: Sharing of clonotypes among donors was expected to vary with sequencing depth. Rarefaction exposed incomplete sorted-subset sequencing despite large depth. Between a handful of donors, naive CD4 clonotypes were shared at a level of about 5%.

In germline, CDR1 is SGHRS, CDR2 YFSETQ. The CDR3 is 14 amino acids. Trimming took off 5 bases at V and 1 base at J, with 12 bases between the two ends. A remark on this clone: The antigen is not known.

The assay used deep level. This table comes from immunoSEQ multiplex PCR, and its TCRdb copy is limited to in-frame clones, with some not included. The sample records hundreds of thousands of clones, 74% being singletons. The chain recombines TRBV5-1 with TRBJ1-1, with no clear D. This receptor was taken from a woman in her twenties or thirties in good health. The source material was memory CD4+ T cells sorted from blood. Subset here: CD45RA-negative fraction. CDR3 bases: TGCGCCAGCAGTCTCCACGAGACGAACACTGAAGCTTTCTTT. The encoded protein is CASSLHETNTEAFF.